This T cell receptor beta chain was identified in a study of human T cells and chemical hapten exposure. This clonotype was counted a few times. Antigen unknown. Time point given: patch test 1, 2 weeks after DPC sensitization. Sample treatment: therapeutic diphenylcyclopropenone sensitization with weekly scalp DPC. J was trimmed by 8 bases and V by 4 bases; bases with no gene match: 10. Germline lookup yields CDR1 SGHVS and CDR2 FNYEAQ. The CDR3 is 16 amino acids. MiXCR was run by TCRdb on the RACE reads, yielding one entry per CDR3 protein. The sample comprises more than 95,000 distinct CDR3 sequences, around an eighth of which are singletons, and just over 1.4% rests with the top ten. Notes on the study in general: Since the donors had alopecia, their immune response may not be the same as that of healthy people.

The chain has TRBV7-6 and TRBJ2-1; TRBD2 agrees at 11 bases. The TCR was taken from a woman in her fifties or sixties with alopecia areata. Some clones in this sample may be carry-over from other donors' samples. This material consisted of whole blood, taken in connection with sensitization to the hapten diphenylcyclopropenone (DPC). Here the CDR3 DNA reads TGTGCCAGCAGCTCGTTAGCGGGAGGGTATTTCGATGAGCAGTTCTTC. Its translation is CASSSLAGGYFDEQFF.